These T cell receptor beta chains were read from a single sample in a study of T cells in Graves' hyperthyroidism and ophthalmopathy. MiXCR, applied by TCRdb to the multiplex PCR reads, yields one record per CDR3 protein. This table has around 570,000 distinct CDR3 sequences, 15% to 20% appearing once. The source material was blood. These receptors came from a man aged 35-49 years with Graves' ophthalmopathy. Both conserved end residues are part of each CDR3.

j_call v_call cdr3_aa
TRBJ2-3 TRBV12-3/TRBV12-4 CASRAPLSGDTQYF
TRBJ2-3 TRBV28 CASSSPLTQYF
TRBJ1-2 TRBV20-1 CSAPHQSYYGYTF
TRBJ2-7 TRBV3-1 CASSPSAPTGYHEQYF
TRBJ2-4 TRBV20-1 CSATGKGARVAKNIQYF
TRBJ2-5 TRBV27 CASSAQEEETQYF
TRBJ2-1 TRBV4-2 CASSPPGLVQNEQFF
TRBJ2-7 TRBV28 CASSSPRVSGYEQYF
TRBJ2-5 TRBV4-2 CASSQRDQETQYF
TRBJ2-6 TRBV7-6 CASSSRLAGEISGANVLTF
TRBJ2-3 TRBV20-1 CSAIGPGRTDTQYF
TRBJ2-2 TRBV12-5 CASGYISGLMNTGELFF
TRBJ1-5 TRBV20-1 CSAEGQGGRQPQHF
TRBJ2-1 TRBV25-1 CASSAGGLTAYNEQFF
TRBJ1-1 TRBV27 CASSLPGRNTEAFF
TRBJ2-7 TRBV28 CASRYTSGSLHEQYF
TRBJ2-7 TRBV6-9 CACSHLGTSGSYEQYF
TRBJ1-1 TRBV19 CASSYSTGYTEAFF
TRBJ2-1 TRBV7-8 CASSLVGADQFF
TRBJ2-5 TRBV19 CASSMVASGGETQYF
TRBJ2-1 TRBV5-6 CASSFRRQEQFF
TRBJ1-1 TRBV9 CASSVEAVNTEAFF
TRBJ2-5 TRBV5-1 CVSSESHRETQYF
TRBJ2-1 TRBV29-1 CSVPQGRSYNEQFF
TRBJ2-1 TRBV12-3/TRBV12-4 CASTFFHNEQFF
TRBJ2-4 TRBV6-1 CASTRGTGNIQYF
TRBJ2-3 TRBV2 CASTPSGGPWTDTQYF
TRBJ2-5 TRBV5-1 CASSLVGGSPEETQYF
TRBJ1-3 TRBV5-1 CASSLDGRLGNTIYF
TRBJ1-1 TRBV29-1 CSVVGRLNTEAFF
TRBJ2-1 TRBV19 CASSIPRGVQFF
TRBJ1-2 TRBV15 CATSMRGFGYGYTF
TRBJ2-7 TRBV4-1 CASSPRGLAGNEQYF
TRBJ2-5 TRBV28 CASSPMDSRETQYF
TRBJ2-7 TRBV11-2 CASSTGLYVRSDFTYEQYF
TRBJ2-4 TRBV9 CASSTPGAQNIQYF
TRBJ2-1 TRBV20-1 CSARDGYYNEQFF
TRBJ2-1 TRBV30 CAWSVRDSYNEQFF
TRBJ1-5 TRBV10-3 CAISEGSHSNQPQHF
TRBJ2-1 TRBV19 CASSKPRAYNEQFF
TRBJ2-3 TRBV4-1 CASSQVSGTQYF
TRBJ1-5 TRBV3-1 CASSPTSTVWSNQPQHF
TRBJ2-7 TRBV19 CASSISPVSEQYF
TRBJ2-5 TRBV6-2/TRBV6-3 CASGTRQGAREQYF
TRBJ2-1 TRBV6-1 CASSPVGGVSGEQFF
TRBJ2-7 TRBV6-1 CASSIQRDYEQYF
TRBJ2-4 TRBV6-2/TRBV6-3 CASSYSPLDSSTFVTKNIQYF
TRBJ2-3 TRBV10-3 CAISEAGGDTQYF
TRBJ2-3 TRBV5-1 CASSWDIAGTRDTQYF
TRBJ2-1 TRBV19 CASSPHQVSNEQFF
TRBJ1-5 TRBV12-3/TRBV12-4 CASSLLQGEQPQHF
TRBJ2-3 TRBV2 CAISGFTDTQYF
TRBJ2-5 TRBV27 CATNPGTSKQETQYF
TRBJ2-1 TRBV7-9 CAIPADRHNEQFF
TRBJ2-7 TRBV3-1 CASSQSGGRFPSYEQYF
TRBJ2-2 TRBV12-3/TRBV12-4 CASSFGLKNTGELFF
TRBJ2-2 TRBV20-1 CSARSGLRTATGELFF
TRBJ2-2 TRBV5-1 CASSSGTYSTGELFF
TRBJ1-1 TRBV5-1 CASSLWEVGNTEAFF